This T cell receptor beta chain was identified during a study of T-cell reconstitution after alpha-beta-depleted transplantation in children. Overall study findings and caveats: The origin of alpha-beta T cells about two months after transplant was reportedly several hundred expanded graft clones. Surviving recipient T cells and thymic progenitors produced the high day-60 TCRbeta diversity seen in some patients. The main origin of T-cell counts and diversity one year after transplant was newly produced T cells.

This clonotype was observed a few times. Its antigen is still unknown. A library of TCRbeta sequences, prepared with unique molecular identifiers, was generated. TCRdb re-called the PCR reads with MiXCR, one entry per CDR3 protein. The sample shows 780,000 or so distinct CDR3 sequences, approximately 15% of them seen only once. The germline gives CDR1 SGHRS, CDR2 YFSETQ. There are 14 residues in the CDR3. V lost 4 bases and J 0 bases, leaving 9 bases between the germline ends. This chain connects TRBV5-1 to TRBJ2-3; D is perhaps TRBD2 (5 bases). Sequenced here: PBMCs, mostly from graft donor cells, sampled 360 days after TCRalphabeta/CD19-depleted stem cell transplant. This TCR came from a male patient younger than 18 who had a stem cell transplant for acute lymphoblastic leukemia, so the T cells may come from the graft donor. CDR3 loop: CASSIGLSTDTQYF. In DNA form, the CDR3 reads TGCGCCAGCAGCATTGGACTCAGCACAGATACGCAGTATTTT.